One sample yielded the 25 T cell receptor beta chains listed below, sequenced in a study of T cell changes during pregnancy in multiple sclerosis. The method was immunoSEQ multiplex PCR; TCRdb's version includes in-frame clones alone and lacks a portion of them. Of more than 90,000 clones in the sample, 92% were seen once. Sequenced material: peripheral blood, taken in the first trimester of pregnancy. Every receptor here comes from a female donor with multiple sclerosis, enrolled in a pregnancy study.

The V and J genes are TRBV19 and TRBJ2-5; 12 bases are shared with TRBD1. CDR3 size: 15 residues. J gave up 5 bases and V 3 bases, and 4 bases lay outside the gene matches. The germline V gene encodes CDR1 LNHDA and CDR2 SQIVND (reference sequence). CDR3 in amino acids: CASSIGTGGRETQYF. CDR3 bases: TGTGCCAGTAGTATTGGGACAGGGGGCCGTGAGACCCAGTACTTC.

The CDR3 DNA sequence: TGTACCATAGATACTCGGGGGAGGGCAGATACGCAGTATTTT. Its translation: CTIDTRGRADTQYF. This chain connects TRBV6-5 to TRBJ2-3, with 7 bases aligning to TRBD2. CDR3 length: 14 residues. Germline V gene lookup returns CDR1 MNHEY and CDR2 SVGAGI.

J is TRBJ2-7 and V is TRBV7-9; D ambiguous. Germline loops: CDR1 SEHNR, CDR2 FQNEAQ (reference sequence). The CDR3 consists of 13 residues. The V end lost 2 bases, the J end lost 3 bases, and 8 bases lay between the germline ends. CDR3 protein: CASSLISVYEQYF. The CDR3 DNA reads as TGTGCCAGCAGCTTAATCTCGGTCTACGAGCAGTACTTC.

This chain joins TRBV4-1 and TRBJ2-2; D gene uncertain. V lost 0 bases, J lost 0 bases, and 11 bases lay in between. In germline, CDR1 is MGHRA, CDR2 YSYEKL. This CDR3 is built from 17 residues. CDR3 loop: CASSQDYGFANTGELFF. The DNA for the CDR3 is TGCGCCAGCAGCCAAGACTACGGGTTCGCGAACACCGGGGAGCTGTTTTTT.

The CDR3 reads CASSYSRDRGYGYTF. The CDR3 DNA is TGTGCCAGCAGTTACTCGCGGGACAGAGGCTATGGCTACACCTTC. The chain employs TRBV6-6 and TRBJ1-2; 7 bases fit TRBD1. The CDR3 has 15 amino acids. CDR1 and CDR2 (germline): MNHNY, SVGAGI (reference sequence). The J segment lost 4 bases and the V segment lost 0 bases, leaving 5 bases of the junction unmatched.

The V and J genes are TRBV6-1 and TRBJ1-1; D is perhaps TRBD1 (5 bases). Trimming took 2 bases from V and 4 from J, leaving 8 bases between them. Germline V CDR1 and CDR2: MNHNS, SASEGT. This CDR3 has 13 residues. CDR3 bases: TGTGCCAGCAGTGAAAGGCAGGGCACTGAAGCTTTCTTT. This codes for CASSERQGTEAFF.

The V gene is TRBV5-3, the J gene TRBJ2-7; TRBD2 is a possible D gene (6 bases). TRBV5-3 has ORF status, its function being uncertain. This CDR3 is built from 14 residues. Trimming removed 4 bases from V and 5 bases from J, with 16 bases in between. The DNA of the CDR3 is TGTGCCAGAAGCCCCGGGGCAGGGAGGAACGAGCAGTACTTC. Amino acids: CARSPGAGRNEQYF.

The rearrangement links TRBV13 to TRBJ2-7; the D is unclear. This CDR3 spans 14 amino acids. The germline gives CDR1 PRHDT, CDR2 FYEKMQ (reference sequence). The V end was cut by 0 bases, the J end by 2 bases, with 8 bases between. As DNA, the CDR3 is TGTGCCAGCAGCTTAGGAGGAACTACCTACGAGCAGTACTTC. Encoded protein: CASSLGGTTYEQYF.

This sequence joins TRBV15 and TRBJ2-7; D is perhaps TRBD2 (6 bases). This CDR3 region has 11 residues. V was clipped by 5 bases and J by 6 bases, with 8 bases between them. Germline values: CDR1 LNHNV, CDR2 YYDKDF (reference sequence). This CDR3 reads CATSAGSEQYF. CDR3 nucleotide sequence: TGTGCCACCAGCGCGGGGAGCGAGCAGTACTTC.

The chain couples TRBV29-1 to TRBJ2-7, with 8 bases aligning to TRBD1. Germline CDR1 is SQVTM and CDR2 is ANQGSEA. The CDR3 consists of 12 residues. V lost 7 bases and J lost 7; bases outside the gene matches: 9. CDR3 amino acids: CSGTDREWEQYF. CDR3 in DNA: TGCAGCGGGACGGACAGGGAATGGGAGCAGTACTTC.

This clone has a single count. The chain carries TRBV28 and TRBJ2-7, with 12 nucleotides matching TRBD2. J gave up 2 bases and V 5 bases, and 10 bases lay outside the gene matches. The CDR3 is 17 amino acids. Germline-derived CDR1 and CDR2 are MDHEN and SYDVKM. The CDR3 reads CASSVLGTSGPAYEQYF. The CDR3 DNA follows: TGTGCCAGCAGTGTATTAGGGACTAGCGGGCCCGCCTACGAGCAGTACTTC. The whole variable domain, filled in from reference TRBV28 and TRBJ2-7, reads DVKVTQSSRYLVKRTGEKVFLECVQDMDHENMFWYRQDPGLGLRLIYFSYDVKMKEKGDIPEGYSVSREKKERFSLILESASTNQTSMYLCASSVLGTSGPAYEQYFGPGTRLTVT.

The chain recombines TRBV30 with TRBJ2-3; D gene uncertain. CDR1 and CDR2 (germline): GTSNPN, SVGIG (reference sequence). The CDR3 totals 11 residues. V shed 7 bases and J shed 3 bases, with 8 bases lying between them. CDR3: CALRSTDTQYF. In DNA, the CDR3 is TGTGCCTTGCGGAGTACAGATACGCAGTATTTT.

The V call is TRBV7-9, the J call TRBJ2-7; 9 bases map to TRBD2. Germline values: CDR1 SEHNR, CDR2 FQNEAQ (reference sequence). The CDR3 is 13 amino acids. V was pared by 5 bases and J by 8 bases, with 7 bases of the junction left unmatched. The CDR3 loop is CASSETSGSQQYF. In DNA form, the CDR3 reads TGTGCCAGCAGCGAGACTAGCGGTTCGCAGCAGTACTTC.

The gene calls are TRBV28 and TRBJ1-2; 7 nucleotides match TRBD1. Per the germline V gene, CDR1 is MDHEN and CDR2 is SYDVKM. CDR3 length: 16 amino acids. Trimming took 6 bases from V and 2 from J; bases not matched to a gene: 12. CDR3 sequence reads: CASRPGGQVPNYGYTF. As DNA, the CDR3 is TGTGCCAGCAGGCCCGGCGGACAGGTGCCAAACTATGGCTACACCTTC.

The CDR3 sequence is CASSSGTGGSYGYTF. The CDR3 DNA is TGTGCCAGTAGTTCCGGGACAGGGGGATCCTATGGCTACACCTTC. The chain is built from TRBV19 and TRBJ1-2; 11 positions match TRBD1. This CDR3 spans 15 amino acids. CDR1 and CDR2 (germline): LNHDA, SQIVND (reference sequence). J lost 4 bases, V lost 5 bases, and 6 bases had no gene match.

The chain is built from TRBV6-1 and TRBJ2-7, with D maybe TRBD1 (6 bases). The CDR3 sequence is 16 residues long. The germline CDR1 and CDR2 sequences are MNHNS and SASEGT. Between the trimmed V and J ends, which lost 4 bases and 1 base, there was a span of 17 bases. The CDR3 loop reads CASSAPQGIGSYEQYF. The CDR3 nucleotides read TGTGCCAGCAGTGCCCCCCAGGGGATAGGGTCCTACGAGCAGTACTTC.

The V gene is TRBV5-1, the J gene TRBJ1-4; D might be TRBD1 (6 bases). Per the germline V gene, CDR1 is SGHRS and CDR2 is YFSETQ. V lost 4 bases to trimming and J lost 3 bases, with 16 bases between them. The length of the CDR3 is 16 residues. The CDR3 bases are TGCGCCAGCAGCCCTCGAGCACAGGGCTCTAATGAAAAACTGTTTTTT. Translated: CASSPRAQGSNEKLFF.

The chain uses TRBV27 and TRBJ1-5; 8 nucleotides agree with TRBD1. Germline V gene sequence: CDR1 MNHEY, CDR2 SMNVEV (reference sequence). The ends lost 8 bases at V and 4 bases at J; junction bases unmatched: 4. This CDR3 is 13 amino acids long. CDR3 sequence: CASQGARNQPQHF. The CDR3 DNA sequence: TGTGCCAGCCAGGGGGCGCGGAATCAGCCCCAGCATTTT.

CDR3 amino acids: CASSFQGVGQPQHF. Here the CDR3 DNA reads TGTGCCAGCAGCTTCCAGGGTGTCGGTCAGCCCCAGCATTTT. V is TRBV5-5 and J is TRBJ1-5; D might be TRBD1 (5 bases). V dropped 2 bases and J dropped 6 bases, with 12 bases sitting between them. CDR1 and CDR2 from the germline V gene are SGHKS and YYEKEE (reference sequence). The CDR3 is 14 amino acids.

The CDR3 nucleotides are TGTGCCAGCAGGAGGACAGGCCAGAACACTGAAGCTTTCTTT. Protein: CASRRTGQNTEAFF. The genes are TRBV6-1 and TRBJ1-1; TRBD1 agrees at 7 bases. The V and J ends lost 6 bases and 1 base, in that order; junction bases with no gene match: 5. Germline lookup yields CDR1 MNHNS and CDR2 SASEGT. The CDR3 totals 14 residues.

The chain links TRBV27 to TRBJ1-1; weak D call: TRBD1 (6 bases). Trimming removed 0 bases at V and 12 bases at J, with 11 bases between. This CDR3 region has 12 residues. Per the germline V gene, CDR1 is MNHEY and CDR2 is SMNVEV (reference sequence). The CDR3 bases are TGTGCCAGCAGTTTATCCTCAGGGGCTCCTTTCTTT. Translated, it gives CASSLSSGAPFF.

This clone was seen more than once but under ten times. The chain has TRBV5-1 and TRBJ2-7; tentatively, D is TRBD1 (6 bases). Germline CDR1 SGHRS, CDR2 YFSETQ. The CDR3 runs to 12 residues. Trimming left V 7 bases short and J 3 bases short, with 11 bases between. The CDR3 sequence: CASAQGDYEQYF. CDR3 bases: TGCGCCAGCGCACAGGGAGACTACGAGCAGTACTTC.

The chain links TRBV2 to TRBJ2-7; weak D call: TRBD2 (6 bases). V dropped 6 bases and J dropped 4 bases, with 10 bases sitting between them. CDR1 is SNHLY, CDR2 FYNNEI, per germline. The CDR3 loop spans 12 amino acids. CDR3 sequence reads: CASRGGPYEQYF. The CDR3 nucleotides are TGTGCCAGCAGGGGGGGACCTTACGAGCAGTACTTC. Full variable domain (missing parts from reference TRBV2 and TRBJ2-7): EPEVTQTPSHQVTQMGQEVILRCVPISNHLYFYWYRQILGQKVEFLVSFYNNEISEKSEIFDDQFSVERPDGSNFTLKIRSTKLEDSAMYFCASRGGPYEQYFGPGTRLTVT.

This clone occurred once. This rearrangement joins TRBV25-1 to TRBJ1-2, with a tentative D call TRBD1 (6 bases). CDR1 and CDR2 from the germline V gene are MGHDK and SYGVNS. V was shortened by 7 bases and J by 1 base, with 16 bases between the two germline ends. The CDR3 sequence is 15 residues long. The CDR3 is CASTKDRRDNYGYTF. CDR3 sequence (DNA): TGTGCCAGCACCAAGGACAGAAGAGATAACTATGGCTACACCTTC.

The CDR3 DNA is TGTGCCAGCAGTTACTCGATCCTAGCTACAGATACGCAGTATTTT. Translation gives CASSYSILATDTQYF. The chain combines TRBV6-5 with TRBJ2-3, with D possibly matching TRBD2 (5 bases). CDR1 is MNHEY and CDR2 is SVGAGI in the germline V gene. This CDR3 is built from 15 residues. The ends were cut back, 0 bases at V and 3 bases at J, with 10 bases in the middle.